These 11 T cell receptor beta chains were sequenced from one sample in a study of cytomegalovirus exposure and HLA in healthy donors. PCR was performed using 60 Vbeta and 13 Jbeta primers. Sequencing used immunoSEQ multiplex PCR; TCRdb keeps in-frame clones, though not all of them. The sample shows some 120,000 clones, about 80% of them seen only once. What was sequenced was PBMCs. These receptor sequences come from a male donor in good health and CMV-seronegative.

The sample holds one count of this clone. This chain connects TRBV7-3 to TRBJ2-3, with D unclear. From germline, CDR1 is SGHTA and CDR2 FQGTGA. The length of the CDR3 is 12 residues. V shed 5 bases and J shed 5 bases, with 8 bases lying between them. The CDR3 coding sequence is TGTGCCAGCAGCCCTTCGGGAGATACGCAGTATTTT. This codes for CASSPSGDTQYF.

The chain has TRBV6-1 and TRBJ2-3; possible D gene TRBD2, 7 bases. The CDR3 is made up of 13 amino acids. Germline V gene lookup returns CDR1 MNHNS and CDR2 SASEGT. Deletions cut 10 bases from V and 3 bases from J, with 14 bases between. CDR3 bases: TGTGCCACAGGGGAGGGGGGGACAGATACGCAGTATTTT. Protein product: CATGEGGTDTQYF.

The chain is built from TRBV5-1 and TRBJ2-3, with 12 nucleotides matching TRBD1. Germline CDR1 and CDR2: SGHRS and YFSETQ. This CDR3 contains 14 residues. The trim removed 6 bases at V and 5 bases at J, leaving 4 bases unmatched. CDR3 sequence reads: CASTRDRGLDTQYF. The DNA for the CDR3 is TGCGCCAGCACCCGGGACAGGGGGCTAGATACGCAGTATTTT.

The J gene is TRBJ2-7, the V gene TRBV2; D is possibly TRBD2 (5 bases). This CDR3 comprises 14 residues. Germline assignment: CDR1 SNHLY and CDR2 FYNNEI. V dropped 1 base and J dropped 5 bases, with 12 bases sitting between them. The CDR3 loop is CASSEVILGDEQYF. CDR3 nucleotide sequence: TGTGCCAGCAGTGAAGTCATTCTGGGAGACGAGCAGTACTTC. Full variable domain (remainder filled in from reference TRBV2 and TRBJ2-7): EPEVTQTPSHQVTQMGQEVILRCVPISNHLYFYWYRQILGQKVEFLVSFYNNEISEKSEIFDDQFSVERPDGSNFTLKIRSTKLEDSAMYFCASSEVILGDEQYFGPGTRLTVT.

This sequence joins TRBV7-9 and TRBJ1-5, with 10 bases fitting TRBD1. The V gene end was trimmed by 5 bases and the J gene end by 7 bases; junction bases not matched to a gene: 5. The CDR3 is 14 amino acids. Germline-derived CDR1 and CDR2 are SEHNR and FQNEAQ (reference sequence). This CDR3 is CASSRQGAEQPQHF. In nucleotides, the CDR3 is TGTGCCAGCAGCCGACAGGGGGCGGAACAGCCCCAGCATTTT.

The V and J genes are TRBV4-3 and TRBJ1-2, with a tentative D call TRBD1 (6 bases). This CDR3 has 15 residues. Germline V gene data show CDR1 as LGHNA and CDR2 as YSLEER. V was clipped by 0 bases and J by 8 bases, with 16 bases between them. In DNA form, the CDR3 reads TGCGCCAGCAGCCAAGATCGACGGGGGGGCGACGGCTACACCTTC. This codes for CASSQDRRGGDGYTF.

On this clone itself: One end of the junction fails to match germline, which may point to a read error. The chain recombines TRBV7-9 with TRBJ1-2, with D tentatively TRBD1 (5 bases). This CDR3 is built from 12 residues. Germline CDR1 and CDR2: SEHNR and FQNEAQ (reference sequence). Here the CDR3 DNA reads TGTTCCAGCAGCTCAGGGTTGGGTGGCTACACCTTC. This sequence encodes CSSSSGLGGYTF. Full variable domain (outside the CDR3, taken from reference TRBV7-9 and TRBJ1-2): DTGVSQNPRHKITKRGQNVTFRCDPISEHNRLYWYRQTLGQGPEFLTYFQNEAQLEKSRLLSDRFSAERPKGSFSTLEIQRTEQGDSAMYLCSSSSGLGGYTFGSGTRLTVV.

The genes are TRBV9 and TRBJ2-7; possibly TRBD2 for D (6 bases). The CDR3 contains 16 residues. Trimming pared 3 bases from V and 3 bases from J, leaving 19 bases between. Germline V CDR1 and CDR2: SGDLS, YYNGEE. The DNA of the CDR3 is TGTGCCAGCAGCGCCTTCCTTGGGACTGAGGGCTACGAGCAGTACTTC. Residues: CASSAFLGTEGYEQYF.

A few counts support this clone. The J gene is TRBJ1-5, the V gene TRBV9; D unresolved. There are 13 residues in the CDR3. Trimming stripped 0 bases from V and 4 bases from J, with 5 bases between. Germline V gene data show CDR1 as SGDLS and CDR2 as YYNGEE. The CDR3 coding sequence is TGTGCCAGCAGCGTAGACGGGAATCAGCCCCAGCATTTT. Its translation is CASSVDGNQPQHF.

About this clone itself: Relative to the germline gene, one junction end is altered; a read error may explain this. J is TRBJ1-6 and V is TRBV7-9; 7 bases fit TRBD1. Germline CDR1 reads SEHNR; CDR2 reads FQNEAQ (reference sequence). The CDR3 sequence is 17 residues long. CDR3: CSSSSRDSPNENSPLHF. CDR3 nucleotide sequence: TGTTCCAGCAGCTCCCGGGACAGTCCGAATGAGAATTCACCCCTCCACTTT. The whole variable domain, remainder taken from reference TRBV7-9 and TRBJ1-6, is DTGVSQNPRHKITKRGQNVTFRCDPISEHNRLYWYRQTLGQGPEFLTYFQNEAQLEKSRLLSDRFSAERPKGSFSTLEIQRTEQGDSAMYLCSSSSRDSPNENSPLHFGNGTRLTVT.

V is TRBV7-9 and J is TRBJ1-4; maybe TRBD1 (6 bases). V lost 5 bases to trimming and J lost 0 bases, with 10 bases between them. This CDR3 is 15 amino acids long. Germline CDR1 SEHNR, CDR2 FQNEAQ (reference sequence). CDR3 region: CASSNRVATNEKLFF. CDR3 nucleotide sequence: TGTGCCAGCAGCAACAGGGTAGCAACTAATGAAAAACTGTTTTTT.